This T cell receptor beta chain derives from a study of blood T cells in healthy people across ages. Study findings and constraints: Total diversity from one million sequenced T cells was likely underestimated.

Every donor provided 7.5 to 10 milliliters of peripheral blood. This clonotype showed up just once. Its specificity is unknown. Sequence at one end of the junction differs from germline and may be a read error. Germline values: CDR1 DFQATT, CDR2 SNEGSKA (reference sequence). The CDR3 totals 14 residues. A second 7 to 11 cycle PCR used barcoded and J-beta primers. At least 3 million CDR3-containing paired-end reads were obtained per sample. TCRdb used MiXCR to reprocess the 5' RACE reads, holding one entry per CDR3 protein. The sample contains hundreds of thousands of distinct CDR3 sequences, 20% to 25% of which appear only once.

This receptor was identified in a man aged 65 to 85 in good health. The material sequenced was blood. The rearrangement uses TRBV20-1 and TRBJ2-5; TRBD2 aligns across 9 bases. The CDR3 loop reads CSARVAGDQETQYF. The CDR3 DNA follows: TGTAGTGCCCGAGTAGCGGGGGATCAAGAGACCCAGTACTTC.